These 5 T cell receptor beta chains came from one sample sequenced in a study of esophageal squamous cell carcinoma under preoperative chemotherapy. TCRdb redid the calling of the PCR reads with MiXCR, one entry per CDR3 protein. The sample records roughly 18,000 distinct CDR3 sequences, roughly 50% being singletons. The time point was: after preoperative PTX-NDP chemotherapy. The sample was gathered from a patient given preoperative chemotherapy. These TCRs come from a human donor with esophageal squamous cell carcinoma. The donor label of this sample is uncertain.

This chain connects TRBV11-2 to TRBJ2-6; D possibly corresponds to TRBD2 (6 bases). V was clipped by 5 bases and J by 3 bases, with 11 bases between them. Germline values: CDR1 SGHAT, CDR2 FQNNGV. The CDR3 is 15 residues long. The CDR3 DNA is TGTGCCAGCAGCCCCCGGGGGTATGGGGCCAACGTCCTGACTTTC. Encoded protein: CASSPRGYGANVLTF.

The sample holds one count of this clonotype. The chain carries TRBV6-4 and TRBJ2-2, with 7 bases aligning to TRBD1. The CDR3 runs to 16 residues. Per germline, CDR1 MRHNA and CDR2 SNTAGT. With 3 bases clipped from V and 3 bases from J, the junction kept 7 bases outside the gene matches. The CDR3 loop is CASSEKGQGDTGELFF. DNA for the CDR3: TGTGCCAGCAGTGAGAAGGGCCAGGGGGACACCGGGGAGCTGTTTTTT.

As for this clonotype: Because the CDR3's place on the DNA is in doubt, the DNA is left out and the CDR3 is given as listed by TCRdb. The CDR3 loop is CASILGRHEGLGQDTQYF. The V gene is TRBV12-3 or TRBV12-4, the J gene TRBJ2-4; the DNA was not compared with TRBD1, the D call given in the table. The CDR3 sequence runs 18 residues, both termini included.

In this sample, this clonotype turned up many times. This chain uses TRBV6-1 with TRBJ2-1; 8 nucleotides match TRBD2. The CDR3 covers 14 residues. J gave up 8 bases and V 4 bases, and 7 bases lay outside the gene matches. Germline loops: CDR1 MNHNS, CDR2 SASEGT. CDR3 sequence reads: CASSAPTGGDEQFF. DNA of the CDR3: TGTGCCAGCAGTGCTCCAACGGGGGGGGATGAGCAGTTCTTC.

This chain uses TRBV5-1 with TRBJ2-3; 8 nucleotides align to TRBD2. CDR1 and CDR2 from the germline V gene are SGHRS and YFSETQ. The V gene end was trimmed by 6 bases and the J gene end by 4 bases; junction bases not matched to a gene: 13. The CDR3 contains 16 residues. The CDR3 protein is CASTSLGPGGADTQYF. CDR3 nucleotides: TGCGCCAGCACCTCGCTCGGCCCCGGGGGGGCAGATACGCAGTATTTT.